The 12 T cell receptor beta chains below come from one sample, sequenced in a study of early stage breast cancer tumors. Sequencing used immunoSEQ multiplex PCR; TCRdb keeps in-frame clones, though not all of them. The table lists about 31,000 clones, roughly four fifths of them singletons. The sample taken for sequencing was breast tumor tissue. The receptors derive from a person in their twenties or thirties with breast cancer.

V usage is TRBV7-9 and J usage is TRBJ1-1; 8 bases match TRBD1. The length of the CDR3 is 18 residues. CDR1 and CDR2 (germline): SEHNR, FQNEAQ (reference sequence). Losses at the gene ends were 5 bases for V and 0 bases for J; bases not matched to a gene: 14. The CDR3 loop is CASSAPDRGAGLNTEAFF. The CDR3 DNA is TGTGCCAGCAGCGCTCCCGACAGGGGCGCGGGGCTGAACACTGAAGCTTTCTTT.

The gene calls are TRBV19 and TRBJ2-1; D is unresolved. V was trimmed by 2 bases and J by 0 bases, leaving 14 bases between them. Germline V gene data show CDR1 as LNHDA and CDR2 as SQIVND (reference sequence). CDR3 length: 17 residues. The CDR3: CASSIYPYPSSYNEQFF. The CDR3 DNA sequence: TGTGCCAGTAGTATATATCCGTACCCGAGCTCCTACAATGAGCAGTTCTTC.

The V and J genes are TRBV7-6 and TRBJ1-2; maybe TRBD1 (5 bases). CDR1 is SGHVS, CDR2 FNYEAQ, per germline. Trimming left V 0 bases short and J 8 bases short, with 10 bases between. The CDR3 consists of 13 residues. For the CDR3, the DNA is TGTGCCAGCAGCTTAGCGGGGGAGGAGGGCTACACCTTC. This encodes CASSLAGEEGYTF.

The chain uses TRBV7-3 and TRBJ2-2, with D possibly being TRBD1 or TRBD2 (5 bases each). The CDR3 has 14 amino acids. V gave up 2 bases and J gave up 6 bases, with 10 bases separating them. Germline values: CDR1 SGHTA, CDR2 FQGTGA. Here the CDR3 reads CASSLGDRAGELFF. In DNA, the CDR3 is TGTGCCAGCAGCTTAGGGGACCGGGCCGGGGAGCTGTTTTTT.

V is TRBV25-1 and J is TRBJ2-2, with 7 bases lining up with TRBD2. Germline loops: CDR1 MGHDK, CDR2 SYGVNS. The CDR3 runs 17 residues. Germline trimming cut 4 bases from V and 5 bases from J; bases unmatched to any gene: 13. The chain's CDR3 is CASSGEGWEGVTGELFF. In DNA, the CDR3 is TGTGCCAGCAGTGGAGAGGGGTGGGAGGGAGTAACCGGGGAGCTGTTTTTT.

This clone was detected only a few times. This rearrangement joins TRBV27 to TRBJ2-2; 10 nucleotides line up with TRBD1. CDR3 length: 16 amino acids. Per germline, CDR1 MNHEY and CDR2 SMNVEV (reference sequence). V shed 3 bases and J 3 bases; nucleotides not matched to a gene: 4. The DNA for the CDR3 is TGTGCCAGCAGTTTGGGGACAGGGGCGGACACCGGGGAGCTGTTTTTT. It specifies CASSLGTGADTGELFF.

The CDR3: CASSPQGRGQPQHF. CDR3 nucleotide sequence: TGTGCCAGCAGCCCACAGGGCAGGGGGCAGCCCCAGCATTTT. The rearrangement joins TRBV7-9 to TRBJ1-5, with 7 bases aligning to TRBD1. The germline V gene has CDR1 SEHNR and CDR2 FQNEAQ (reference sequence). The CDR3 loop spans 14 amino acids. With 5 bases clipped from V and 7 bases from J, the junction kept 8 bases outside the gene matches.

This clone was detected only once. The CDR3 DNA is TGTGCCATCACCTCGGGCAGAGGAATGTACACTGAAGCTTTCTTT. It encodes CAITSGRGMYTEAFF. The V and J genes are TRBV10-3 and TRBJ1-1; D not certain. This CDR3 has 15 amino acids. CDR1 ENHRY and CDR2 SYGVKD come from the germline V gene. The ends were cut back, 7 bases at V and 3 bases at J, with 18 bases in the middle.

V and J are TRBV5-1 and TRBJ1-1; no clear D gene. Between the trimmed V and J ends, which lost 0 bases and 1 base, there was a span of 7 bases. This CDR3 spans 14 amino acids. Germline V lookup: CDR1 SGHRS, CDR2 YFSETQ. The CDR3 reads CASSLGITNTEAFF. CDR3 sequence (DNA): TGCGCCAGCAGCTTGGGGATAACGAACACTGAAGCTTTCTTT.

Comment on this clone: Its ends do not fully match the called genes, so a read error is possible. J is TRBJ2-7 and V is TRBV7-8; 10 bases match TRBD2. Germline CDR1 SGHVS, CDR2 FQNEAQ. The CDR3 totals 14 residues. The CDR3: CASSLAGDGYEQYF. DNA for the CDR3: TGTGCCAGCAGCCTAGCGGGAGATGGTTACGAGCAGTACTTC.

This clone was counted a single time. The V call is TRBV2, the J call TRBJ1-2; maybe TRBD1 (5 bases). The CDR3 loop spans 15 amino acids. Trimming took 4 bases from V and 8 from J, leaving 20 bases between them. Germline values: CDR1 SNHLY, CDR2 FYNNEI. CDR3 coding DNA: TGTGCCAGCAGTGTTGGGACCTACTTAGGAAGGGGCTACACCTTC. Protein: CASSVGTYLGRGYTF.

The rearrangement links TRBV28 to TRBJ1-1; possibly TRBD1 for D (6 bases). Per germline, CDR1 MDHEN and CDR2 SYDVKM. The CDR3 sequence is 15 residues long. Trimming cost V 6 bases and J 1 base, with 15 bases left between them. The CDR3 region is CASRPGQPPNTEAFF. The CDR3 DNA reads as TGTGCCAGCAGACCTGGACAGCCTCCGAACACTGAAGCTTTCTTT.